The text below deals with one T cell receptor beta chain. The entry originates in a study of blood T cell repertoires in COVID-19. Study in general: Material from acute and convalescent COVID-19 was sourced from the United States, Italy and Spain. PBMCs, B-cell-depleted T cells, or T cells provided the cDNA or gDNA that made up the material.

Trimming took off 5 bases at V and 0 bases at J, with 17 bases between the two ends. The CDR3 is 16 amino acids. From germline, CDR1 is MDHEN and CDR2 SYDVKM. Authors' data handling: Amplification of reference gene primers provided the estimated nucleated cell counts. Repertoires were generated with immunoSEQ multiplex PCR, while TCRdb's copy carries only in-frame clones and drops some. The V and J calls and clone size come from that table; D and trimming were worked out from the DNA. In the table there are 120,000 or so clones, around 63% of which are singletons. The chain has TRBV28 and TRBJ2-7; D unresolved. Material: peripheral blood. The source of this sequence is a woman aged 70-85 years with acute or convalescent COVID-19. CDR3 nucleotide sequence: TGTGCCAGCAGTCTAACGCGGCAGTCGAGCTCCTACGAGCAGTACTTC. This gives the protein CASSLTRQSSSYEQYF. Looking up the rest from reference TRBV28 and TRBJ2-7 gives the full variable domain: DVKVTQSSRYLVKRTGEKVFLECVQDMDHENMFWYRQDPGLGLRLIYFSYDVKMKEKGDIPEGYSVSREKKERFSLILESASTNQTSMYLCASSLTRQSSSYEQYFGPGTRLTVT.